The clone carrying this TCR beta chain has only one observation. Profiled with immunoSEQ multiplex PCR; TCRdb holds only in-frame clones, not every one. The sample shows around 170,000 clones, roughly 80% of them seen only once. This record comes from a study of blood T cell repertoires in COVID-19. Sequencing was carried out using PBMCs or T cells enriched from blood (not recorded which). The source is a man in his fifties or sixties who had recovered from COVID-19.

This CDR3 is CASSPSGQETQYF. CDR3 DNA sequence: TGCGCCAGCAGCCCTAGCGGCCAAGAGACCCAGTACTTC. The chain combines TRBV5-1 with TRBJ2-5; 7 nucleotides agree with TRBD2. J gave up 1 base and V 4 bases, and 1 base lay outside the gene matches. The CDR3 extends over 13 amino acids. Per the germline V gene, CDR1 is SGHRS and CDR2 is YFSETQ.